These 8 T cell receptor beta chains came from one sample sequenced in a study of CDR3 diversity in severe acne. Each CDR3 protein gets one entry after TCRdb re-called the PCR reads with MiXCR. The sample lists roughly 93,000 distinct CDR3 sequences, roughly 49% occurring once. Sequenced: blood. The source of these receptors is a male donor with severe acne vulgaris.

The V call is TRBV7-8, the J call TRBJ2-5; 13 bases map to TRBD2. V shed 2 bases, J shed 2 bases, and the junction held 8 bases outside the gene matches. Germline assignment: CDR1 SGHVS and CDR2 FQNEAQ. The CDR3 is made up of 18 amino acids. In DNA form, the CDR3 reads TGTGCCAGCAGCTTAAGTTCCGGACTAGCGGGAGTTCAAGAGACCCAGTACTTC. This encodes CASSLSSGLAGVQETQYF.

On this clonotype itself: Since a much larger clone is just one base distant, this may be a read error. The conserved final phenylalanine or tryptophan is absent from the CDR3, which likely points to a read error. The genes are TRBV6-6 and TRBJ2-1; possible D gene TRBD1, 6 bases. The germline CDR1 and CDR2 sequences are MNHNY and SVGAGI (reference sequence). The CDR3 has 12 amino acids. The V and J ends lost 6 bases and 12 bases respectively, with 15 bases between them. CDR3 nucleotides: TGTGCCAGCAGCGATGGGACACCGGTGCAGTTCCTC. This codes for CASSDGTPVQFL.

This clonotype was counted ten times or more. The V and J genes are TRBV19 and TRBJ1-1; possibly TRBD1 for D (6 bases). Germline V gene sequence: CDR1 LNHDA, CDR2 SQIVND (reference sequence). This CDR3 is 13 amino acids long. Trimming pared 3 bases from V and 1 base from J, leaving 6 bases between. CDR3 loop: CASSMTGNTEAFF. The CDR3 DNA follows: TGTGCCAGTAGTATGACAGGGAACACTGAAGCTTTCTTT.

This clonotype showed up just a few times. This sequence may be a read error, since a much larger clone differs from it by one base. The CDR3 loop is CASSFGGRAGPSSYEQYF. CDR3 in DNA: TGCGCCAGCAGCTTCGGGGGCAGGGCCGGGCCGAGCTCCTACGAGCAGTACTTC. V gene TRBV5-1 combines with J gene TRBJ2-7; D may be TRBD1 or TRBD2 (6 bases each). There are 18 residues in the CDR3. Germline V gene data show CDR1 as SGHRS and CDR2 as YFSETQ. The germline V and J ends were trimmed by 2 bases and 0 bases, with 21 bases remaining between them.

This sequence joins TRBV7-3 and TRBJ2-1; 7 bases map to TRBD2. CDR3 length equals 16 residues. J lost 9 bases, V lost 5 bases, and 16 bases had no gene match. The germline V gene has CDR1 SGHTA and CDR2 FQGTGA. Here the CDR3 DNA reads TGTGCCAGCAGCCCAGGAGGAGGCGGGAGTGGCAGTGAGCAGTTCTTC. Protein sequence: CASSPGGGGSGSEQFF.

The chain has TRBV2 and TRBJ2-7, with TRBD2 matching 7 bases. The CDR3 sequence is 20 residues long. From germline, CDR1 is SNHLY and CDR2 FYNNEI. Germline trimming cut 6 bases from V and 2 bases from J; bases unmatched to any gene: 25. The DNA for the CDR3 is TGTGCCAGCAGGGGACTACCCGGGACGGGTTATGGTAAGGGGCCCTACGAGCAGTACTTC. Its protein is CASRGLPGTGYGKGPYEQYF.

In the case of this clonotype: One base away lies a much larger clone, so this may be a sequencing read error. The V gene is TRBV7-2, the J gene TRBJ1-2; D not certain. The CDR3 loop spans 11 amino acids. From germline, CDR1 is SGHTA and CDR2 FQGNSA. The CDR3 nucleotides read TGTGCCAGCAGCTTACAGTATGGCTGCACCTTC. Its protein is CASSLQYGCTF.

J is TRBJ2-5 and V is TRBV24-1; D assignment may be TRBD1 or TRBD2 (5 bases each). This CDR3 has 14 amino acids. The V gene lost 3 bases and the J gene lost 2 bases, with 9 bases spanning the gap. The germline V gene encodes CDR1 KGHDR and CDR2 SFDVKD. CDR3 loop: CATSDNWGQETQYF. The CDR3 nucleotides read TGTGCCACCAGTGATAACTGGGGGCAAGAGACCCAGTACTTC.